The clone carrying this T cell receptor beta chain has just one count. Antigen: not known. These data belong to a study of T cell responses to AZD1222 COVID-19 vaccine. The data were produced by immunoSEQ multiplex PCR, yet TCRdb's version contains in-frame clones alone and is incomplete. Of 150,000 to 180,000 clones in the sample, about 87% were seen once. General study findings and limits: With two AZD1222 doses given, Spike-specific TCR breadth and depth both rose.

From germline, CDR1 is SGHRS and CDR2 YFSETQ. The trim removed 3 bases at V and 2 bases at J, leaving 5 bases unmatched. The CDR3 spans 15 residues. The material sequenced was peripheral blood, taken 28 days after the second AZD1222 dose. The source is an adult who received the AZD1222 COVID-19 vaccine. The V and J genes are TRBV5-1 and TRBJ2-7; 10 nucleotides agree with TRBD2. CDR3 nucleotide sequence: TGCGCCAGCAGCTCAACCGGGACTAGCGCCTACGAGCAGTACTTC. It encodes CASSSTGTSAYEQYF.